A single sample is the source of the 21 T cell receptor beta chains below, sequenced in a study of T cells in Graves' hyperthyroidism and ophthalmopathy. Amplification targeted TCR beta CDR3 regions from RNA transcripts. The HTBI set primed first-round TCR CDR3 RT-PCR. TCRdb ran MiXCR on the multiplex PCR reads and lists one entry per CDR3 protein. The sample records about 180,000 distinct CDR3 sequences, more than 15% being singletons. Sequencing was done on a sample of blood. Source of these receptors: a woman in her fifties or sixties with Graves' hyperthyroidism.

This clonotype was recorded many times. This chain uses TRBV5-1 with TRBJ1-6; D not certain. The V end was cut by 0 bases, the J end by 0 bases, with 10 bases between. This CDR3 comprises 17 residues. CDR1 and CDR2 from the germline V gene are SGHRS and YFSETQ. The CDR3 loop reads CASSLALASSYNSPLHF. For the CDR3, the DNA is TGCGCCAGCAGCTTGGCTTTGGCGAGCTCCTATAATTCACCCCTCCACTTT. Combining the CDR3 with reference TRBV5-1 and TRBJ1-6 gives the whole variable domain KAGVTQTPRYLIKTRGQQVTLSCSPISGHRSVSWYQQTPGQGLQFLFEYFSETQRNKGNFPGRFSGRQFSNSRSEMNVSTLELGDSALYLCASSLALASSYNSPLHFGNGTRLTVT.

V gene TRBV4-1 combines with J gene TRBJ2-1, with D unresolved. The V gene's germline CDR1 is MGHRA and CDR2 YSYEKL. The CDR3 consists of 14 residues. Deletions cut 1 base from V and 9 bases from J, with 13 bases between. Written as DNA, the CDR3 is TGCGCCAGCAGCCAAGGAGTCGTGGGCGCTGAGCAGTTCTTC. It specifies CASSQGVVGAEQFF.

This clonotype appeared many times. The chain couples TRBV20-1 to TRBJ2-7; D gene ambiguous. Trimming removed 4 bases at V and 5 bases at J, with 6 bases between. Germline CDR1 and CDR2: DFQATT and SNEGSKA (reference sequence). The CDR3 totals 10 residues. CDR3 in amino acids: CSANKDEQYF. The DNA of the CDR3 is TGCAGTGCTAACAAGGACGAGCAGTACTTC.

The CDR3 DNA follows: TGTGCCAGCAGCCCCAGGGACACCTCTGGAAACACCATATATTTT. Translated: CASSPRDTSGNTIYF. The chain combines TRBV7-8 with TRBJ1-3, with D possibly TRBD1 on 6 matching bases. The CDR3 is 15 amino acids. V lost 5 bases and J lost 0, with 11 bases in between. Germline-derived CDR1 and CDR2 are SGHVS and FQNEAQ.

Many counts were recorded for this clonotype. The rearrangement links TRBV6-1 to TRBJ2-1; a weak D match, TRBD1 (6 bases). Trimming shortened V by 4 bases and J by 5 bases, and 9 bases separated the two germline ends. CDR3 length: 13 amino acids. Germline lookup yields CDR1 MNHNS and CDR2 SASEGT. CDR3 region: CASSAGQNNEQFF. DNA for the CDR3: TGTGCCAGCAGTGCGGGACAAAACAATGAGCAGTTCTTC.

This clonotype was observed a few times. V and J are TRBV9 and TRBJ1-1, with D possibly TRBD1 on 6 matching bases. Germline-derived CDR1 and CDR2 are SGDLS and YYNGEE. Trimming stripped 4 bases from V and 4 bases from J, with 14 bases between. CDR3 length equals 14 residues. CDR3 DNA sequence: TGTGCCAGCAGCCTCCAGGGGTTGGGCACTGAAGCTTTCTTT. Encoded protein: CASSLQGLGTEAFF.

This clonotype was counted between two and nine times. J is TRBJ2-1 and V is TRBV4-1; 10 nucleotides line up with TRBD1. Germline CDR1 is MGHRA and CDR2 is YSYEKL. This CDR3 has 16 residues. After removal of 2 bases from V and 5 bases from J, the junction contained 6 bases not matched to a gene. CDR3 protein: CASSQLMGQGNNEQFF. As DNA, the CDR3 is TGCGCCAGCAGCCAACTTATGGGACAGGGGAACAATGAGCAGTTCTTC.

To note about this clonotype: Since a much larger clone is just one base distant, this may be a read error. The chain links TRBV5-8 to TRBJ1-5; tentative D call: TRBD1 (6 bases). This CDR3 spans 17 amino acids. CDR1 is SGHTS and CDR2 is YDEGEE in the germline V gene. In DNA form, the CDR3 reads TGTACCAGCAGCCCGGGACAAATGAGTGATAGCAATCAGCCCCAGCATTTT. Translating gives CTSSPGQMSDSNQPQHF.

This clonotype was counted ten times or more. The chain recombines TRBV3-1 with TRBJ2-3; D is perhaps TRBD1 (6 bases). Germline CDR1 reads LGHDT; CDR2 reads YNNKEL (reference sequence). V was cut by 5 bases and J by 8 bases, with 14 bases left in between. The length of the CDR3 is 13 residues. The CDR3 reads CASSTRTVATQYF. CDR3 sequence (DNA): TGTGCCAGCAGCACCCGGACAGTGGCTACGCAGTATTTT.

Remarks on this clonotype: The junction differs from germline at one of its ends, possibly a read error. The CDR3 loop reads CASSLRLAGPLNEQLF. CDR3 bases: TGTGCCAGCAGTCTTAGACTAGCGGGGCCACTCAATGAGCAGCTCTTC. The chain links TRBV6-1 to TRBJ2-1, with 11 bases identical to TRBD2. CDR3 size: 16 residues. Per germline, CDR1 MNHNS and CDR2 SASEGT.

This clonotype showed up just a few times. J is TRBJ1-2 and V is TRBV6-1, with D possibly matching TRBD1 (6 bases). The CDR3 contains 15 residues. Trimming cost V 3 bases and J 8 bases, with 19 bases left between them. From germline, CDR1 is MNHNS and CDR2 SASEGT. The CDR3 nucleotides read TGTGCCAGCAGTGACCCAGAGAGGGGGGCAAAAGGCTACACCTTC. Translation gives CASSDPERGAKGYTF.

This clonotype has ten or more counts. No DNA is shown, since the ends of the CDR3 on it are uncertain; the CDR3 is the one TCRdb lists. CDR3 protein: CASSSSGLTGELFF. This chain joins TRBV12-3 or TRBV12-4 and TRBJ2-2; the table assigns TRBD1, which was not confirmed against the DNA. Including both end residues, the CDR3 is 14 amino acids long.

Regarding this clonotype: The junction departs from germline at one end; a sequencing error may be responsible. CDR3: CASGLVRGNYEQYF. CDR3 nucleotides: TGCGCCAGCGGCTTGGTCAGGGGCAACTACGAGCAGTACTTC. The rearrangement joins TRBV5-1 to TRBJ2-7; a possible D gene is TRBD1 (6 bases). Germline values: CDR1 SGHRS, CDR2 YFSETQ. The CDR3 totals 14 residues.

This clonotype came up a few times. A much larger clone lies a single base off, so this may be a read error. The rearrangement uses TRBV15 and TRBJ2-3, with 7 bases aligning to TRBD2. Trimming cost V 5 bases and J 0 bases; bases outside gene matches: 5. The germline gives CDR1 LNHNV, CDR2 YYDKDF (reference sequence). The CDR3 sequence is 15 residues long. The CDR3 sequence: CATSVGGTSTDTQYF. In DNA, the CDR3 is TGTGCCACCAGCGTGGGAGGGACTAGCACAGATACGCAGTATTTT.

This clonotype came up many times. CDR3 in amino acids: CASGPGQGAIGELFF. Here the CDR3 DNA reads TGTGCCAGTGGTCCGGGACAGGGGGCGATCGGGGAGCTGTTTTTT. The V gene is TRBV19, the J gene TRBJ2-2; 12 nucleotides match TRBD1. With 8 bases clipped from V and 7 bases from J, the junction kept 8 bases outside the gene matches. The length of the CDR3 is 15 residues. Germline CDR1 reads LNHDA; CDR2 reads SQIVND (reference sequence).

This clonotype was recorded at least ten times. The chain joins TRBV3-1 to TRBJ2-7, with 8 bases aligning to TRBD1. The CDR3 has 13 residues. Germline lookup yields CDR1 LGHDT and CDR2 YNNKEL (reference sequence). V dropped 8 bases and J dropped 0; count of bases not matched to a gene: 3. The CDR3 spells CASPGQASYEQYF. CDR3 bases: TGTGCCAGCCCGGGACAGGCCTCCTACGAGCAGTACTTC.

There are many counts of this clonotype. This chain joins TRBV7-2 and TRBJ2-7; 10 bases match TRBD1. From germline, CDR1 is SGHTA and CDR2 FQGNSA. The CDR3 spans 14 residues. V was pared by 3 bases and J by 5 bases, with 4 bases of the junction left unmatched. Written as DNA, the CDR3 is TGTGCCAGCAGCTTTCGGACAGGGGGTAACGAGCAGTACTTC. As protein: CASSFRTGGNEQYF.

This chain uses TRBV2 with TRBJ2-3, with 10 bases lining up with TRBD1. Germline CDR1 and CDR2: SNHLY and FYNNEI. The CDR3 is 14 amino acids. The J segment lost 8 bases and the V segment lost 11 bases, leaving 13 bases of the junction unmatched. The CDR3 sequence: CAGQRTGGIGTQYF. CDR3 nucleotide sequence: TGTGCCGGACAACGGACAGGGGGGATCGGTACGCAGTATTTT.

This clonotype was recorded at least ten times. The chain uses TRBV5-1 and TRBJ1-1; 8 nucleotides align to TRBD1. Germline CDR1 SGHRS, CDR2 YFSETQ. V dropped 0 bases and J dropped 4; count of bases not matched to a gene: 5. The CDR3 extends over 15 amino acids. This CDR3 reads CASSLDGQGATEAFF. In DNA, the CDR3 is TGCGCCAGCAGCTTGGATGGGCAGGGGGCCACTGAAGCTTTCTTT.

In its sample, this clonotype was seen many times. The J gene is TRBJ1-5, the V gene TRBV29-1, with D unresolved. Germline V gene data show CDR1 as SQVTM and CDR2 as ANQGSEA. The CDR3 loop spans 14 amino acids. Trimming removed 4 bases at V and 5 bases at J, with 15 bases between. The CDR3 sequence: CSVGTKKVYQPQHF. In nucleotides, the CDR3 is TGCAGCGTTGGCACTAAAAAGGTTTATCAGCCCCAGCATTTT.

At least ten counts were recorded for this clonotype. The chain joins TRBV2 to TRBJ2-5; 9 bases are a match to TRBD2. Germline V CDR1 and CDR2: SNHLY, FYNNEI. The CDR3 runs 16 residues. V trimming: 6 bases; J trimming: 10 bases; junction bases outside the gene matches: 18. The CDR3 region has the DNA TGTGCCAGCAGCCTCCCAGCGGGGGGCCCCGACAAGAGCCAGTACTTC. It specifies CASSLPAGGPDKSQYF.